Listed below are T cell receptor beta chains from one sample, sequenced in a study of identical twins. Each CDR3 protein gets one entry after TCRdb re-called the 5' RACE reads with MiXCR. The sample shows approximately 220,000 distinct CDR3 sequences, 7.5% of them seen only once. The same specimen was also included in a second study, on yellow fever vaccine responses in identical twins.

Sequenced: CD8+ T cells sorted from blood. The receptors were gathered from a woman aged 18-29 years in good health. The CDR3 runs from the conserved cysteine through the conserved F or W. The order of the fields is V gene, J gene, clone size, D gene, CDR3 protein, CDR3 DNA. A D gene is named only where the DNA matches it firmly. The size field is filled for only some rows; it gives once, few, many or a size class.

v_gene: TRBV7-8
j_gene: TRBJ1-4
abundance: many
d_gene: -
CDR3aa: CASSLALGRKSEKLFF
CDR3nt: TGTGCCAGCAGCTTAGCGCTGGGCAGGAAATCTGAAAAACTGTTTTTT

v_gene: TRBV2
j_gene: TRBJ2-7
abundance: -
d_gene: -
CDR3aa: CASRSPVGYEQYF
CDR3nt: TGTGCCAGCAGGAGCCCTGTAGGGTACGAGCAGTACTTC

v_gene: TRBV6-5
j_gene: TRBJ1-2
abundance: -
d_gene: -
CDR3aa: CASSYRTDYGYTF
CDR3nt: TGTGCCAGCAGTTACCGGACAGACTATGGCTACACCTTC

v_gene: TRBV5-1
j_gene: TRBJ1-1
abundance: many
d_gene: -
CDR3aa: CASSLVLGAPLNTEAFF
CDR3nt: TGCGCCAGCAGCTTGGTCCTGGGGGCTCCGTTGAACACTGAAGCTTTCTTT

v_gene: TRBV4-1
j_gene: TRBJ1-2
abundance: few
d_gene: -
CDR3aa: CASSGAPGYTF
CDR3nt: TGCGCCAGTAGTGGGGCCCCGGGCTACACCTTC

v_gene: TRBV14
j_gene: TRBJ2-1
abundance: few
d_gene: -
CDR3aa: CASSQDWADEQFF
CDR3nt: TGTGCCAGCAGCCAAGATTGGGCAGATGAGCAGTTCTTC

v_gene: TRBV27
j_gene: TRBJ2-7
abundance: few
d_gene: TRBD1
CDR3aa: CASSFGQGANEQYF
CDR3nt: TGTGCCAGCAGTTTCGGACAGGGGGCGAACGAGCAGTACTTC

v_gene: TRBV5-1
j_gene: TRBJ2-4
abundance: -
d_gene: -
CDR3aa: CASSLSFEVTKNIQYF
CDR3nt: TGCGCCAGCAGCTTGAGTTTTGAGGTAACCAAAAACATTCAGTACTTC

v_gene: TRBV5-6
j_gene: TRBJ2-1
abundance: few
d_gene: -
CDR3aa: CASSTETGYNEQFF
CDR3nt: TGTGCCAGCAGCACAGAGACAGGCTACAATGAGCAGTTCTTC

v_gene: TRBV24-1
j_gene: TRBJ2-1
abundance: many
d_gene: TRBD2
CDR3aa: CATSDSLAGGHYNEQFF
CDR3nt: TGTGCCACCAGTGATTCACTAGCGGGAGGGCACTACAATGAGCAGTTCTTC

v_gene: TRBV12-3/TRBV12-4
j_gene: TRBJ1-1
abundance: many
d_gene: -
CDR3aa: CASTSGVNTEAFF
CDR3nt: TGTGCCAGCACGTCCGGCGTAAACACTGAAGCTTTCTTT

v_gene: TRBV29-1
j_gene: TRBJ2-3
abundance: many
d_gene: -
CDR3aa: CSVEDLGQGRADTQYF
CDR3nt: TGCAGCGTTGAAGATCTTGGGCAGGGGCGGGCAGATACGCAGTATTTT

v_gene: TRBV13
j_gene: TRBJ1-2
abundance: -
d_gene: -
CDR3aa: CASSPGSYYGYTF
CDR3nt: TGTGCCAGCAGCCCAGGGTCTTACTATGGCTACACCTTC

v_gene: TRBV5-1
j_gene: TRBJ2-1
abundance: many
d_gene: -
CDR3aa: CASGTYYNEQFF
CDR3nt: TGCGCCAGCGGGACATATTACAATGAGCAGTTCTTC

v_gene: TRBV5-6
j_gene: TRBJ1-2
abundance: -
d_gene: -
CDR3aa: CASSFLGDGYTF
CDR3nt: TGTGCCAGCAGCTTCTTAGGAGATGGCTACACCTTC

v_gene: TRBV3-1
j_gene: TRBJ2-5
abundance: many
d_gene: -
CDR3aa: CASSQVLPGGQETQYF
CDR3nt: TGTGCCAGCAGCCAAGTTCTCCCCGGAGGCCAAGAGACCCAGTACTTC

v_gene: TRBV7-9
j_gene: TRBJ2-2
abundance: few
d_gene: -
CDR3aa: CARTTNTGELFF
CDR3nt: TGTGCCAGGACGACGAACACCGGGGAGCTGTTTTTT

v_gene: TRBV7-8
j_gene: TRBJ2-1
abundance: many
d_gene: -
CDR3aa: CASSLVGETISYNEQFF
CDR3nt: TGTGCCAGCAGCTTAGTAGGGGAGACCATCTCCTACAATGAGCAGTTCTTC

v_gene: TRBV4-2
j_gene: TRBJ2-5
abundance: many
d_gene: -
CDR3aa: CASSQSTTGVGETQYF
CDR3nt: TGTGCCAGCAGCCAGAGCACTACGGGAGTGGGAGAGACCCAGTACTTC

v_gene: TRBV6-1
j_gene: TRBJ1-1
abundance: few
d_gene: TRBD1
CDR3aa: CASSPRGQDFGTEAFF
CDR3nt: TGTGCCAGCAGTCCCCGAGGACAGGACTTCGGGACTGAAGCTTTCTTT

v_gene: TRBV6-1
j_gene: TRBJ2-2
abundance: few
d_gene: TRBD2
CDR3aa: CASTPRVSGGPGELFF
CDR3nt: TGTGCCAGCACCCCCCGAGTTAGCGGGGGCCCCGGGGAGCTGTTTTTT

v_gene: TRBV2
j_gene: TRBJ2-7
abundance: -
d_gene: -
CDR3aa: CASSHPWGRGLDEQYF
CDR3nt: TGTGCCAGCAGCCACCCTTGGGGCAGGGGTCTCGACGAGCAGTACTTC

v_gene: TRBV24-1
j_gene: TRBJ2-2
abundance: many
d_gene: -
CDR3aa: CATSEVEGNTGELFF
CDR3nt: TGTGCCACCAGTGAGGTCGAGGGGAACACCGGGGAGCTGTTTTTT

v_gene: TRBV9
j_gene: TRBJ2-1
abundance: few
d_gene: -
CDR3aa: CASSVGHEQFF
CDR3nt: TGTGCCAGCAGCGTAGGGCATGAGCAGTTCTTC

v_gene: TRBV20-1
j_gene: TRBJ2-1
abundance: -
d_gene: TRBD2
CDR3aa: CSASGPTSGGAFWSYNEQFF
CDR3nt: TGCAGTGCTAGTGGCCCGACTAGCGGGGGGGCCTTCTGGTCCTACAATGAGCAGTTCTTC

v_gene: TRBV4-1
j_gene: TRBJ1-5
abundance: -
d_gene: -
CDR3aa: CASSQDWGGNQPQHF
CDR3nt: TGCGCCAGCAGCCAAGATTGGGGGGGCAATCAGCCCCAGCATTTT

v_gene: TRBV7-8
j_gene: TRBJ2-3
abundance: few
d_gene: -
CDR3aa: CASSLDRTSTDTQYF
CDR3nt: TGTGCCAGCAGCCTCGACCGGACTAGCACAGATACGCAGTATTTT

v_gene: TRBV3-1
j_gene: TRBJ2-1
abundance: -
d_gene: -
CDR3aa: CASSLSLGGARVDEQFF
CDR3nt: TGTGCCAGCAGCCTGTCGTTGGGGGGGGCTAGGGTGGATGAGCAGTTCTTC

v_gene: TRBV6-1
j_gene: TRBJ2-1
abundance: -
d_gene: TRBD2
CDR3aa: CASTGGLASPNEQFF
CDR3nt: TGTGCCAGCACCGGAGGACTAGCCAGCCCCAATGAGCAGTTCTTC

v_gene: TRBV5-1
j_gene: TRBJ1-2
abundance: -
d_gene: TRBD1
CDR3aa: CARPGTVTNYGYTF
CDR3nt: TGCGCCAGACCCGGGACAGTCACTAACTATGGCTACACCTTC

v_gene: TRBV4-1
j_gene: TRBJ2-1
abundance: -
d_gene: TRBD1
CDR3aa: CASSYRTGTHTDEQFF
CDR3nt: TGCGCCAGCAGCTATCGGACAGGGACCCATACCGATGAGCAGTTCTTC

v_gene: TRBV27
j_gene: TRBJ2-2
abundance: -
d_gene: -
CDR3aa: CASSLIQGGELFF
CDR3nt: TGTGCCAGCAGTTTAATCCAGGGCGGGGAGCTGTTTTTT

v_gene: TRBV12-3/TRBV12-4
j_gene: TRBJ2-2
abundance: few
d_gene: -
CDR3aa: CASSFGGGMNGELFF
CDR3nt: TGTGCCAGCAGTTTCGGCGGGGGCATGAACGGGGAGCTGTTTTTT

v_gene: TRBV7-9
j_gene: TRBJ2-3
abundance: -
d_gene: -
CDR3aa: CASSFGAVNTQYF
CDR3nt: TGTGCCAGCAGCTTTGGGGCTGTGAATACGCAGTATTTT

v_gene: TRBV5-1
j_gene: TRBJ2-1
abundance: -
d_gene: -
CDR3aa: CASSLGTQLNNEQFF
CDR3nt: TGCGCCAGCAGCTTAGGGACTCAACTAAACAATGAGCAGTTCTTC